This TCR beta chain originates from a study of T cells in localized non-small cell lung cancer. Whole-study findings and limits: Highest T cell clonality was seen in uninvolved adjacent lung, surpassing that measured in tumor. Elevated circulating T cell density in blood was associated with longer overall survival. Heterogeneity is still possible, as just one tumor region was sequenced. Median around 62 top-100 tumor clones were shared with paired adjacent lung.

This clone was counted a single time. Its specificity is not known. This CDR3 spans 13 amino acids. CDR1 is SGHAT and CDR2 is FQNNGV in the germline V gene. V lost 6 bases to trimming and J lost 5 bases, with 13 bases between them. TCRdb keeps only in-frame clones here, not all; method: immunoSEQ multiplex PCR. This table holds around 90,000 clones, around 81% found once. The receptor was isolated from a man aged 40 to 75 with stage II squamous cell lung carcinoma. This chain connects TRBV11-2 to TRBJ1-1, with unresolved D. The sample here was PBMCs, taken before any cancer treatment. The CDR3 here is CASRKIGRTEAFF. In DNA, the CDR3 is TGTGCCAGCAGAAAGATAGGTCGTACTGAAGCTTTCTTT.